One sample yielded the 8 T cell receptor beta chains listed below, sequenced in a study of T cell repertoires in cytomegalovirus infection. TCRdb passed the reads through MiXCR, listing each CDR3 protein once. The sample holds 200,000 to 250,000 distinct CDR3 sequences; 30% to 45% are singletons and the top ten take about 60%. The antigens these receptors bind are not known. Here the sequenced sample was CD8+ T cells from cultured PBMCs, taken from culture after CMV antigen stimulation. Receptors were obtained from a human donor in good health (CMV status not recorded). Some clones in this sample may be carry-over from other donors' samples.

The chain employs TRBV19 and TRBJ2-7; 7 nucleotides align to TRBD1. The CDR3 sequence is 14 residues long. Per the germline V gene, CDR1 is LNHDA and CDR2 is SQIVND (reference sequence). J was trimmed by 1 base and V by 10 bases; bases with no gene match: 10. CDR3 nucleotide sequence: TGTGCCACGGCGGACAGGACTGAATCCTACGAGCAGTACTTC. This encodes CATADRTESYEQYF.

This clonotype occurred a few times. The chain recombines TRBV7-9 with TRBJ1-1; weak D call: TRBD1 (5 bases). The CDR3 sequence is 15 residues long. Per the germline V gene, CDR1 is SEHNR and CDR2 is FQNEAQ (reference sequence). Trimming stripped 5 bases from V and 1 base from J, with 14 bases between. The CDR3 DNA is TGTGCCAGCAGCGAACCCGGGACTGAGAACACTGAAGCTTTCTTT. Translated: CASSEPGTENTEAFF.

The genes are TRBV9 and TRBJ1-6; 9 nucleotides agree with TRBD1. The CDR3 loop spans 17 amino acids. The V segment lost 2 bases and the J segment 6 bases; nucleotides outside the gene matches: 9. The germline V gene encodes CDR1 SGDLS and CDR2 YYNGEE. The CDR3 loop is CASSVGRDRDPNSPLHF. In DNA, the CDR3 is TGTGCCAGCAGCGTCGGCCGGGACAGGGACCCTAATTCACCCCTCCACTTT.

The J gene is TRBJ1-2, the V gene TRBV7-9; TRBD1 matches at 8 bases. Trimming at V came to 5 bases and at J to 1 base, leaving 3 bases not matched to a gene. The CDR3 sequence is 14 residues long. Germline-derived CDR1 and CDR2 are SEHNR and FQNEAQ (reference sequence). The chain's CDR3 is CASSHGQGNYGYTF. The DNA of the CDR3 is TGTGCCAGCAGCCACGGACAGGGTAACTATGGCTACACCTTC. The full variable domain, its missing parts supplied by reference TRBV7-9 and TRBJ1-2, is DTGVSQNPRHKITKRGQNVTFRCDPISEHNRLYWYRQTLGQGPEFLTYFQNEAQLEKSRLLSDRFSAERPKGSFSTLEIQRTEQGDSAMYLCASSHGQGNYGYTFGSGTRLTVV.

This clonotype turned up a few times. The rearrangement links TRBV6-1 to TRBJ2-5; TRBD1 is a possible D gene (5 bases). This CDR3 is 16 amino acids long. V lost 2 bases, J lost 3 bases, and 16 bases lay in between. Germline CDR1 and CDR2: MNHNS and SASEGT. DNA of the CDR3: TGTGCCAGCAGTGAACCCCTACGCTTAGGGGAAGAGACCCAGTACTTC. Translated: CASSEPLRLGEETQYF.

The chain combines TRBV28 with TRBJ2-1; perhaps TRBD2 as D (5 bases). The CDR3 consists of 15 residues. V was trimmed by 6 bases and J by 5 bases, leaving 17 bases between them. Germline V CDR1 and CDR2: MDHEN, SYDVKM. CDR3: CASRPSEGNHNEQFF. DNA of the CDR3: TGTGCCAGCAGGCCCTCCGAGGGAAACCACAATGAGCAGTTCTTC. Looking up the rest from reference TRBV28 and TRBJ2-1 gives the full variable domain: DVKVTQSSRYLVKRTGEKVFLECVQDMDHENMFWYRQDPGLGLRLIYFSYDVKMKEKGDIPEGYSVSREKKERFSLILESASTNQTSMYLCASRPSEGNHNEQFFGPGTRLTVL.

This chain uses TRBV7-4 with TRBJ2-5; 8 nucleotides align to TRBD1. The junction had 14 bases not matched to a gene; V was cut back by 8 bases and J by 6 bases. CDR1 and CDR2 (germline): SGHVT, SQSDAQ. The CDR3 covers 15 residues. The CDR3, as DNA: TGTGCCAGCGTCTCCGCGGCAGGGGGCAGGAAGACCCAGTACTTC. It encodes CASVSAAGGRKTQYF.

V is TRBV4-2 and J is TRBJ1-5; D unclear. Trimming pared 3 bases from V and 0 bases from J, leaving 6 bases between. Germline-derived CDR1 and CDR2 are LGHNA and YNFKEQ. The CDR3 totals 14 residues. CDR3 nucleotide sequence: TGTGCCAGCAGCCAGAGTGATAGCAATCAGCCCCAGCATTTT. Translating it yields CASSQSDSNQPQHF.